Each of the 12 T cell receptor beta chains below was sequenced from the same sample in a study of post-analysis software for immune sequencing data. General observations from the study: A handful of TRBV segments were significantly more frequent in patients than in controls. TRBV5-6, TRBV5-1 and TRBV20-1 were among these segments.

Unique molecular identifiers featured in each of the TCR beta cDNA libraries. TCRdb re-derived calls from the PCR reads in MiXCR, one entry per CDR3 protein. The sample has more than 500,000 distinct CDR3 sequences, around a third seen once. These TCRs are of unknown antigen specificity. The sample consisted of blood. These receptors were obtained from a girl under 18 with multiple sclerosis.

CDR3 nucleotides: TGCGCCAGCAGCTTGAGCCCGTGGACGGACACTGAAGCTTTCTTT. Translating gives CASSLSPWTDTEAFF. The chain has TRBV5-1 and TRBJ1-1, with no clear D. CDR3 length equals 15 residues. From germline, CDR1 is SGHRS and CDR2 YFSETQ. Trimming stripped 1 base from V and 3 bases from J, with 13 bases between.

V gene TRBV7-9 combines with J gene TRBJ1-4, with 7 nucleotides matching TRBD1. Trimming at V came to 5 bases and at J to 4 bases, leaving 13 bases not matched to a gene. In germline, CDR1 is SEHNR, CDR2 FQNEAQ (reference sequence). The CDR3 has 17 amino acids. Written as DNA, the CDR3 is TGTGCCAGCAGCCCTAATCTCCCGGGACAGATTAATGAAAAACTGTTTTTT. Translating gives CASSPNLPGQINEKLFF.

The rearrangement links TRBV7-6 to TRBJ2-7; 10 nucleotides agree with TRBD1. Trimming took 0 bases from V and 3 from J; bases not matched to a gene: 5. Germline V gene sequence: CDR1 SGHVS, CDR2 FNYEAQ. CDR3 length: 16 amino acids. As DNA, the CDR3 is TGTGCCAGCAGCTTAGCGGCCGGACAGGGGGTCTACGAGCAGTACTTC. Encoded protein: CASSLAAGQGVYEQYF.

The CDR3, as DNA: TGTGCCATCAGTGAGGGACAGGACTATGGCTACACCTTC. This codes for CAISEGQDYGYTF. The chain links TRBV10-3 to TRBJ1-2; 7 nucleotides align to TRBD1. Germline CDR1 and CDR2: ENHRY and SYGVKD. Trimming cost V 2 bases and J 3 bases; bases outside gene matches: 0. The CDR3 extends over 13 amino acids.

The V gene is TRBV20-1, the J gene TRBJ1-2; the D is unclear. The CDR3 has 13 amino acids. Trimming left V 6 bases short and J 6 bases short, with 17 bases between. Germline V CDR1 and CDR2: DFQATT, SNEGSKA (reference sequence). The DNA for the CDR3 is TGCAGTGCCTTGCGTGACTACAGCCATGGCTACACCTTC. Translated, it gives CSALRDYSHGYTF.

The J gene is TRBJ1-1, the V gene TRBV6-5, with unresolved D. V shed 6 bases and J shed 3 bases, with 17 bases lying between them. Per germline, CDR1 MNHEY and CDR2 SVGAGI. The CDR3 contains 15 residues. CDR3 sequence reads: CASSRQENGDTEAFF. As DNA, the CDR3 is TGTGCCAGCAGCCGACAAGAAAATGGGGACACTGAAGCTTTCTTT.

This chain uses TRBV6-5 with TRBJ2-2; possibly TRBD1 or TRBD2 for D (5 bases each). The CDR3 has 14 residues. Germline V gene data show CDR1 as MNHEY and CDR2 as SVGAGI. Trimming removed 4 bases from V and 2 bases from J, with 8 bases in between. Written as DNA, the CDR3 is TGTGCCAGCAGTTTGGGGGAAAACACCGGGGAGCTGTTTTTT. It encodes CASSLGENTGELFF.

This clonotype was seen a few times. The chain couples TRBV3-1 to TRBJ2-3, with 7 bases matching TRBD2. The V gene's germline CDR1 is LGHDT and CDR2 YNNKEL (reference sequence). The length of the CDR3 is 16 residues. The V gene end was trimmed by 5 bases and the J gene end by 5 bases; junction bases not matched to a gene: 13. DNA for the CDR3: TGTGCCAGCAGCTCCAGAGCGGGGTGGTATTTAGATACGCAGTATTTT. Its translation: CASSSRAGWYLDTQYF.

This clonotype was observed a few times. This chain joins TRBV18 and TRBJ2-5; TRBD2 matches 9 bases. The CDR3 sequence is 14 residues long. Germline V gene lookup returns CDR1 KGHSH and CDR2 LQKENI. The V and J ends lost 6 bases and 0 bases, in that order; junction bases with no gene match: 2. CDR3 region: CASSRTSDQETQYF. The CDR3 DNA sequence: TGTGCCAGCTCGAGGACTAGCGACCAAGAGACCCAGTACTTC.

A few counts support this clonotype. The chain couples TRBV27 to TRBJ2-6, with a tentative D call TRBD1 (5 bases). V lost 8 bases to trimming and J lost 1 base, with 18 bases between them. Per germline, CDR1 MNHEY and CDR2 SMNVEV (reference sequence). CDR3 length: 17 amino acids. CDR3 in amino acids: CASGRRQGNSGANVLTF. DNA for the CDR3: TGTGCCAGCGGGCGGCGGCAGGGCAATTCTGGGGCCAACGTCCTGACTTTC.

This clonotype was recorded many times. The genes are TRBV5-5 and TRBJ2-1; 8 bases are shared with TRBD2. Germline CDR1 and CDR2: SGHKS and YYEKEE (reference sequence). The CDR3 consists of 15 residues. V trimming: 3 bases; J trimming: 5 bases; junction bases outside the gene matches: 7. CDR3 amino acids: CASSSKRGNHNEQFF. CDR3 nucleotides: TGTGCCAGCAGCTCTAAGCGGGGGAACCACAATGAGCAGTTCTTC. Full variable domain (outside the CDR3, taken from reference TRBV5-5 and TRBJ2-1): DAGVTQSPTHLIKTRGQQVTLRCSPISGHKSVSWYQQVLGQGPQFIFQYYEKEERGRGNFPDRFSARQFPNYSSELNVNALLLGDSALYLCASSSKRGNHNEQFFGPGTRLTVL.

This clonotype was detected a few times. The V call is TRBV20-1, the J call TRBJ1-4; 10 positions agree with TRBD1. J was trimmed by 8 bases and V by 1 base; bases with no gene match: 4. This CDR3 has 14 amino acids. Germline CDR1 reads DFQATT; CDR2 reads SNEGSKA (reference sequence). The CDR3 here is CSARGQGAREKLFF. CDR3 bases: TGCAGTGCTAGAGGACAGGGGGCGAGGGAAAAACTGTTTTTT.